The subject of this entry is one T cell receptor (beta chain). The antigen remains undetermined. The entry originates in a study of cytomegalovirus exposure and HLA in healthy donors. Findings and caveats of the study: TCR beta chains numbering 164 were designated cytomegalovirus-associated.

The CDR3 loop spans 15 amino acids. CDR1 and CDR2 (germline): SGHRS, YFSETQ. Trimming cost V 0 bases and J 4 bases; bases outside gene matches: 6. Amplification used 60 Vbeta primers and 13 Jbeta primers. Original data processing: Roughly 81 million unique TCR beta chains, 9 million to 14 million shared, were counted in a later analysis. Here immunoSEQ multiplex PCR was the method, and the copy in TCRdb shows in-frame clones only, minus some. V, J and clone size are those of that table, while D and trimming were read from the DNA. This repertoire shows some 170,000 clones, 71% found once; its top ten account for around 2.8%.

The sample taken for sequencing was PBMCs. This chain connects TRBV5-1 to TRBJ1-2; TRBD1 agrees at 7 bases. This receptor was obtained from a young woman in good health and CMV-seronegative. The CDR3 spells CASSLAGGQSYGYTF. For the CDR3, the DNA is TGCGCCAGCAGCTTGGCCGGGGGACAGAGCTATGGCTACACCTTC.